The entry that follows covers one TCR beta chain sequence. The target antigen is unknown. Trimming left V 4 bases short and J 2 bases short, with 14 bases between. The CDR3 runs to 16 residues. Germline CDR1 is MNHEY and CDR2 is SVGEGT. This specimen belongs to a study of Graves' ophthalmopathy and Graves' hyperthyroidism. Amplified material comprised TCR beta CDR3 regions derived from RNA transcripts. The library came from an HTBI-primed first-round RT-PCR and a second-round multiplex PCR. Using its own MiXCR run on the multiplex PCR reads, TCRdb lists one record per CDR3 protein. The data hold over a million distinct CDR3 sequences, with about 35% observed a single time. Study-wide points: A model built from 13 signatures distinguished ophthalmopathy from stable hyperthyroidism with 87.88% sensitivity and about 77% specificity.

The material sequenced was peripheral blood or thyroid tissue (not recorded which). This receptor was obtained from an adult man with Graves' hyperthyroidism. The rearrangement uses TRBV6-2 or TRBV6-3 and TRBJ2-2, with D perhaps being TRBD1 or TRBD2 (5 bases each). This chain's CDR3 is CASSSPRENNTGELFF. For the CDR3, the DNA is TGTGCCAGCAGTTCCCCCAGGGAGAATAACACCGGGGAGCTGTTTTTT.